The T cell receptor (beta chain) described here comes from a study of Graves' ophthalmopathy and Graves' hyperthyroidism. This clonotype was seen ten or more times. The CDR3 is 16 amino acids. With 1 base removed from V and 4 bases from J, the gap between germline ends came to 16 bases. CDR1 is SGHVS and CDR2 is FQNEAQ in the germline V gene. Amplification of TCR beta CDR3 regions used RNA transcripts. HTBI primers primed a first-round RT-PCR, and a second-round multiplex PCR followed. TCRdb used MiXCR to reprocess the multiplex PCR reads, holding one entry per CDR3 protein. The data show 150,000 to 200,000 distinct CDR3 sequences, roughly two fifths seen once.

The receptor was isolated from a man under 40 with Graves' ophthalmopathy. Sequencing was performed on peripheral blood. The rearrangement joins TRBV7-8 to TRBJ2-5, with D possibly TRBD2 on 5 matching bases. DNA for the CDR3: TGTGCCAGCAGCTTAGGGCCTAGCAGGCGTCGAGAGACCCAGTACTTC. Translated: CASSLGPSRRRETQYF.